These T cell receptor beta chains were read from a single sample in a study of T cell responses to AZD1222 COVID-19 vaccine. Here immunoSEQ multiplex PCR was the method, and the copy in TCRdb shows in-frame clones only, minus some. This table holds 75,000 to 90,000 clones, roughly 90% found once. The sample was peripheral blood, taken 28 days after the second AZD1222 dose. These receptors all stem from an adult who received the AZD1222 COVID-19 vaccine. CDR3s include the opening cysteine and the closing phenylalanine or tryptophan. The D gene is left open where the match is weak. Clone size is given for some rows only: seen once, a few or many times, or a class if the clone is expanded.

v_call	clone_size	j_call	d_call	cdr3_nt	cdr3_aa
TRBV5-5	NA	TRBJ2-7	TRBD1	TGTGCCAGCAGCTCGTTACTCGACAGGGTGGGCTCCTACGAGCAGTACTTC	CASSSLLDRVGSYEQYF
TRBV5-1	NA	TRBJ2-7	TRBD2	TGCGCCAGCAGCTTGGTGTTAGCGGGAGGCGCGGACCAGTACTTC	CASSLVLAGGADQYF
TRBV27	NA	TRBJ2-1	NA	TGTGCCAGCAGTTTATCGATTGAGCGGGCCCACAATGAGCAGTTCTTC	CASSLSIERAHNEQFF
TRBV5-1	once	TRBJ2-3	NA	TGCGCCAGCAGCGCCGGGGTTGGAGCGACCAACACAGATACGCAGTATTTT	CASSAGVGATNTDTQYF
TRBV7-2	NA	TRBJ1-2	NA	TGTGCCAGCAGCTTAGCGCTTGATCGGGGGTCTAACTATGGCTACACCTTC	CASSLALDRGSNYGYTF
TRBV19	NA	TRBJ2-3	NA	TGTGCCAGGACGGGACACTTCTGCTACTACCCCACAGATACGCAGTATTTT	CARTGHFCYYPTDTQYF
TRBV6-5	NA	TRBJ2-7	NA	TGTGCCAGCAGTAACAACAACTACGAGCAGTACTTC	CASSNNNYEQYF
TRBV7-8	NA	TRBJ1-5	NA	TGTGCCAGCAGCGACGGGAATCGGCCCCAGCATTTT	CASSDGNRPQHF
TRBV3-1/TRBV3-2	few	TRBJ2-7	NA	TGTGCCAGCAGCCAAGCTCTAGGCAGTTCCTACGAGCAGTACTTC	CASSQALGSSYEQYF
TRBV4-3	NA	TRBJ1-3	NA	TGCGCCAGCAGCCCTAGTGGGGCCTCTCTCTCTGGAAACACCATATATTTT	CASSPSGASLSGNTIYF
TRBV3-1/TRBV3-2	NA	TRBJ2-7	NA	TGTGCCAGCAGCCCAGGGACCCCGAGCTCCTACGAGCAGTACTTC	CASSPGTPSSYEQYF
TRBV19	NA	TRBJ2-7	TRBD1	TGTGCCAGTAGAGACCGGGACAGGGCCTACGAGCAGTACTTC	CASRDRDRAYEQYF
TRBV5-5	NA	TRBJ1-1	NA	TGTGCCAGCAGTACAGGGTTGGGCACTGAAGCTTTCTTT	CASSTGLGTEAFF
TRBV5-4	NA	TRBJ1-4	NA	TGTGCCAGCAGCTACACAGGGTTCGTTAGAGGAGAAAAACTGTTTTTT	CASSYTGFVRGEKLFF
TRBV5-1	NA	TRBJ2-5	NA	TGCGCCAGCAGCCGCAGTCAGGGGGAGACCCAGTACTTC	CASSRSQGETQYF
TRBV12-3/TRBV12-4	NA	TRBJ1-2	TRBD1	TGTGCCAGCAGGACAGGGGGCGTCGTTGGCTACACCTTC	CASRTGGVVGYTF
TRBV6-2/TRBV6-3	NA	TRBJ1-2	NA	TGTGCCAGCAGTTACCTGACAGCTAGGGTGGGCAACTATGGCTACACCTTC	CASSYLTARVGNYGYTF
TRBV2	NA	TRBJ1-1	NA	TGTGCCAGCAGTGAAGTACGCGACGAAAACACTGAAGCTTTCTTT	CASSEVRDENTEAFF
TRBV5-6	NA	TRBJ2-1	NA	TGTGCCAGCAGCTTGGATTCTAGACCCAATGAGCAGTTCTTC	CASSLDSRPNEQFF
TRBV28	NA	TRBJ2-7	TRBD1	TGTGCCAGCAGTTTTGAGACAGGGTCCTACGAGCAGTACTTC	CASSFETGSYEQYF
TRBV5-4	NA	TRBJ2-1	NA	TGTGCCAGCAGTACCGGGAGCGATGAGCAGTTCTTC	CASSTGSDEQFF
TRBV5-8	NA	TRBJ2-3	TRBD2	TGTGCCAGCAGCTTTCCGCCGGGACTAGCGGGATTTAGAGATACGCAGTATTTT	CASSFPPGLAGFRDTQYF
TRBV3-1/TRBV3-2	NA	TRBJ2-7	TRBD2	TGTGCCAGCACCCCGTCCACGGGACTAGACTCCTACGAGCAGTACTTC	CASTPSTGLDSYEQYF
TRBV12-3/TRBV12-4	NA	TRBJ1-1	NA	TGTGCCAGCAGTCCGGGGGGGGCCCTTGAAGCTTTCTTT	CASSPGGALEAFF
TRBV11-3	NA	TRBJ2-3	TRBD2	TGTGCCAGCAGCTTAGAGACCGGGACTAGCGTTACGCAGTATTTT	CASSLETGTSVTQYF
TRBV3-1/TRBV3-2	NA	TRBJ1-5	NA	TGTGCCAGCAGCCAAGATTTGTTCCAGCCCCAGCATTTT	CASSQDLFQPQHF
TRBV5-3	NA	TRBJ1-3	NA	TGTGCCAGAAGCTTCGATAAACAGTCTGGAAACACCATATATTTT	CARSFDKQSGNTIYF
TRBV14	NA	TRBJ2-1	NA	TGTGCCAGCAGCCGGGACCAGGGCGATGAGCAGTTCTTC	CASSRDQGDEQFF
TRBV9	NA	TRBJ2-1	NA	TGTGCCAGCAGCGTGGCGACCGGACAGACGGACAATGAGCAGTTCTTC	CASSVATGQTDNEQFF
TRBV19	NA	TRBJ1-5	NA	TGTGCCACCGCGGCAGGTCCTTATAGCAATCAGCCCCAGCATTTT	CATAAGPYSNQPQHF
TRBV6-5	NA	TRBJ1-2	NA	TGTGCCAGCAGTTACTGGCCGGGGGCGGGAGACTATGGCTACACCTTC	CASSYWPGAGDYGYTF
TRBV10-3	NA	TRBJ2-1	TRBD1	TGTGCCATCGACAGGGGGGACGGCAATGAGCAGTTCTTC	CAIDRGDGNEQFF
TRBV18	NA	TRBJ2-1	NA	TGTGCCAGCCGCATAACGGTTGCCGGCAATGAGCAGTTCTTC	CASRITVAGNEQFF
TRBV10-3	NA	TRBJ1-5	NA	TGTGCCATCGGCAGCAGCCCTAATAGCAATCAGCCCCAGCATTTT	CAIGSSPNSNQPQHF
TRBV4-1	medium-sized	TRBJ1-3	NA	TGCGCCAGCAGCCTCAGCAGGGGAAGCTCTGGAAACACCATATATTTT	CASSLSRGSSGNTIYF
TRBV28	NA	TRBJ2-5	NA	TGTGCCAGCAGGACTACACAGGGTATCCAAGAGACCCAGTACTTC	CASRTTQGIQETQYF
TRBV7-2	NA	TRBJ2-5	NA	TGTGCCAGCAGCTTAAAGGAGACCCAGTACTTC	CASSLKETQYF
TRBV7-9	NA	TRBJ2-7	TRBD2	TGTGCCAGCAGCCTCTTAGAGACTAGCGGTTCTGACGAGCAGTACTTC	CASSLLETSGSDEQYF
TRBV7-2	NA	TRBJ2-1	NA	TGTGCCAGCAGCATCGGACGTATTGACAATGAGCAGTTCTTC	CASSIGRIDNEQFF
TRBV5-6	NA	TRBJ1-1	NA	TGTGCCAGCAGAGCCGCCGGTGGTGATGAAGCTTTCTTT	CASRAAGGDEAFF
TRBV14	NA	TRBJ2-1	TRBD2	TGTGCCAGCAGCCAACTAGCGGGAGGGCCCGGTGAGCAGTTCTTC	CASSQLAGGPGEQFF
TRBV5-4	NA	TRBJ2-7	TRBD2	TGTGCCAGCAGCCAGGGGACTAGCGGGTCCTACGAGCAGTACTTC	CASSQGTSGSYEQYF
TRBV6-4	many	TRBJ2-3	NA	TGTGCCAGCAGTGAAGGGCCACACACAGATACGCAGTATTTT	CASSEGPHTDTQYF
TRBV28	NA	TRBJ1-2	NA	TGTGCCAGCAGTTTACAGGGGAAAGTATCCTACACCTTC	CASSLQGKVSYTF
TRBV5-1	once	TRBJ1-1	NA	TGCGCCAGCAGCCAGGACGCCACCACTGAAGCTTTCTTT	CASSQDATTEAFF
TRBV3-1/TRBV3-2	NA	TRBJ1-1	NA	TGTGCCAGCAGCCACGGCGGGGACGGCGCTTTCTTT	CASSHGGDGAFF
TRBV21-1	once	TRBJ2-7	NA	TGTGCCAGCAGTCGGGTAGAAGGCGGACATAACTACGAGCAGTACTTC	CASSRVEGGHNYEQYF
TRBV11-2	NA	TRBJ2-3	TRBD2	TGTGCCAGTTTGCTAGCGGGTTCTTCCACAGATACGCAGTATTTT	CASLLAGSSTDTQYF
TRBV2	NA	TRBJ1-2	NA	TGTGCCAGCAGTGAAGTTCCGGGCAGACTTAAATGGGGCTACACCTTC	CASSEVPGRLKWGYTF
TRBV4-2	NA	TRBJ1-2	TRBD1	TGTGCCAGCAGCCAAGATCCGGACAGGGTAATGAGAGGCTACACCTTC	CASSQDPDRVMRGYTF
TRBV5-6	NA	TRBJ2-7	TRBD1	TGTGCCAGCACCACCCAGACGGGACAGGGGTCCCACGAGCAGTACTTC	CASTTQTGQGSHEQYF
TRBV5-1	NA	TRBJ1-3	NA	TGCGCCAGCAGCTTGGGAACAGGAGGTGGAAACACCATATATTTT	CASSLGTGGGNTIYF
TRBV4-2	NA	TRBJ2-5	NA	TGTGCCAGCAGCCAAGATCTATCGGCGGGCGAGGGAGAGACCCAGTACTTC	CASSQDLSAGEGETQYF
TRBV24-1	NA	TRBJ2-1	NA	TGTGCCACCAGTGATTTCCCAGGGGAGGCGGACCTGGAGGGTGAGCAGTTCTTC	CATSDFPGEADLEGEQFF
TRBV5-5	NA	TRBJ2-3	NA	TGTGCCGGGAGGGGGAGTGGGACAGATACGCAGTATTTT	CAGRGSGTDTQYF